This TCR beta chain was documented in a study of long-term antiretroviral therapy in people with HIV. Looking at the study overall: In the earliest collections, sampling predates the 2015 immediate-ART recommendation by about a decade. Study-level results: After ART, diversity increased yet remained lower than transplant donor controls.

Researchers ran immunoSEQ v3.0 at survey level. Assay: immunoSEQ multiplex PCR; the TCRdb copy retains only in-frame clones and omits some. This table has 23,000 or so clones, roughly 80% appearing once. Germline trimming cut 2 bases from V and 6 bases from J; bases unmatched to any gene: 8. The CDR3 totals 16 residues. CDR1 is SGDLS and CDR2 is YYNGEE in the germline V gene. Notes on this clone: What it binds is unknown.

The cryopreserved samples used held roughly 0.85-10 million PBMC prior to extraction of DNA. The source was unsorted PBMCs, collected 0.4 years after starting antiretroviral therapy. The clonotype was recovered from a man aged 45-65 years with HIV. This sequence joins TRBV9 and TRBJ1-6; TRBD1 matches at 7 bases. The CDR3: CASSVSYRGSNSPLHF. DNA for the CDR3: TGTGCCAGCAGCGTTAGTTACAGGGGCAGTAATTCACCCCTCCACTTT.